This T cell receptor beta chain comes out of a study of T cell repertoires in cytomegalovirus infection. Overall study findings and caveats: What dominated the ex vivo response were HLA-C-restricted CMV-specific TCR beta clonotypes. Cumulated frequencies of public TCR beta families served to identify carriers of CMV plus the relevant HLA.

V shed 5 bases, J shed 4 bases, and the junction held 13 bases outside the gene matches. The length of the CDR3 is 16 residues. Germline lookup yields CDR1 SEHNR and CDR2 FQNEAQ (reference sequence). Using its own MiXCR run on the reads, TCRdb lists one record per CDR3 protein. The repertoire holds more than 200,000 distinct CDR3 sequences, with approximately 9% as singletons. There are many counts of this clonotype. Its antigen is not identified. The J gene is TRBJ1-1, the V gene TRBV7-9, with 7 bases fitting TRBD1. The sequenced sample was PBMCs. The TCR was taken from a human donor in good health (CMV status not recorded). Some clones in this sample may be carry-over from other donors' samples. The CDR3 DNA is TGTGCCAGCAGCCCGCGGACAGGCGTGTCTGGCACTGAAGCTTTCTTT. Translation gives CASSPRTGVSGTEAFF.